Judged by frequency, the clone carrying this TCR beta chain is medium-sized. The data stem from a study of T cell clusters in autoimmune cytopenias. TRB was amplified from roughly 0.25 ug of peripheral blood genomic DNA per sample. The CDR3 is 13 residues long. From germline, CDR1 is LNHDA and CDR2 SQIVND (reference sequence). TRB rearrangements were amplified by touch-down multiplex PCR with mixed TRB-A/B primers. TCRdb re-called the multiplex PCR reads; one entry per CDR3 protein, DNA not given. The table lists 6,200 or so distinct CDR3 sequences, with roughly 21% in the top ten. The same data also contributed to another study, on T cell repertoires in aging, cancer and after chemotherapy. This second study says: Healthy donors lost TCR diversity with age mainly through richness, cancer patients through richness and evenness. Across the chemotherapy interval, each cancer cohort showed higher median generation probability, suggesting thymic rebound.

Source material: peripheral blood. This chain links TRBV19 with TRBJ1-1. The clonotype originates from a human donor in good health. CDR3 region: CASSMITNTEAFF. Based on the CDR3 plus reference TRBV19 and TRBJ1-1, the full variable domain is DGGITQSPKYLFRKEGQNVTLSCEQNLNHDAMYWYRQDPGQGLRLIYYSQIVNDFQKGDIAEGYSVSREKKESFPLTVTSAQKNPTAFYLCASSMITNTEAFFGQGTRLTVV.